This passage covers 8 T cell receptor beta chains from one sample sequenced in a study of identical twins. One entry per CDR3 protein, called by TCRdb with MiXCR from the 5' RACE reads. The sample contains approximately 530,000 distinct CDR3 sequences, approximately 20% of which appear only once. These data were also filed under a second study, of yellow fever vaccine responses in identical twins.

Sequenced material: CD4+ T cells sorted from blood. The receptors shown here come from a young woman in good health.

The J gene is TRBJ2-1, the V gene TRBV10-3; possible D gene TRBD1, 6 bases. V gave up 10 bases and J gave up 2 bases, with 12 bases separating them. The CDR3 has 13 residues. Germline V gives CDR1 ENHRY, CDR2 SYGVKD. The chain's CDR3 is CATYREPYNEQFF. Written as DNA, the CDR3 is TGTGCCACCTACAGGGAACCCTACAATGAGCAGTTCTTC.

The chain uses TRBV24-1 and TRBJ2-5; the match to TRBD1 covers 9 bases. J lost 5 bases, V lost 2 bases, and 2 bases had no gene match. Germline V gives CDR1 KGHDR, CDR2 SFDVKD. The CDR3 is made up of 14 amino acids. CDR3 region: CATSDSGQGETQYF. CDR3 DNA: TGTGCCACCAGTGATTCGGGACAGGGCGAGACCCAGTACTTC.

CDR3 nucleotide sequence: TGTGCCAGCAGACTGGGACTACACCAAGAGACCCAGTACTTC. Its protein is CASRLGLHQETQYF. The chain links TRBV7-2 to TRBJ2-5; 7 bases match TRBD2. Germline CDR1 is SGHTA and CDR2 is FQGNSA. With V trimmed by 6 bases and J by 0 bases, 4 bases remained unmatched. The CDR3 contains 14 residues.

The chain carries TRBV6-1 and TRBJ1-3; D may be TRBD1 (6 bases). Germline loops: CDR1 MNHNS, CDR2 SASEGT. Trimming left V 6 bases short and J 0 bases short, with 15 bases between. The CDR3 runs 16 residues. CDR3 sequence: CASRPGQSISGNTIYF. CDR3 coding DNA: TGTGCCAGCAGACCCGGACAGTCAATCTCTGGAAACACCATATATTTT.

In this sample, this clonotype turned up a few times. This rearrangement joins TRBV5-8 to TRBJ2-7; TRBD1 matches at 10 bases. The CDR3 has 16 amino acids. V shed 0 bases and J 1 base; nucleotides not matched to a gene: 4. Germline values: CDR1 SGHTS, CDR2 YDEGEE. This CDR3 is CASSLEGTGVSYEQYV. The CDR3 nucleotides are TGTGCCAGCAGCTTGGAGGGGACAGGGGTTTCCTACGAGCAGTACGTC.

This clonotype has just a few counts. J is TRBJ2-3 and V is TRBV10-3; possible D gene TRBD2, 5 bases. The ends were cut back, 0 bases at V and 8 bases at J, with 9 bases in the middle. Germline V lookup: CDR1 ENHRY, CDR2 SYGVKD. The CDR3 runs 13 residues. The CDR3 is CAISESREPTQYF. The DNA of the CDR3 is TGTGCCATCAGTGAGTCGAGGGAACCTACGCAGTATTTT.

This clonotype was counted between two and nine times. The chain recombines TRBV29-1 with TRBJ2-7; a weak D match, TRBD2 (5 bases). Trimming stripped 4 bases from V and 0 bases from J, with 19 bases between. Germline V lookup: CDR1 SQVTM, CDR2 ANQGSEA. CDR3 length equals 16 residues. This CDR3 is CSVAGGVSGSSYEQYF. CDR3 nucleotides: TGCAGCGTTGCCGGTGGTGTAAGCGGAAGCTCCTACGAGCAGTACTTC.

The chain carries TRBV12-3 or TRBV12-4 and TRBJ1-3; 9 bases match TRBD1. This CDR3 has 16 residues. J lost 4 bases, V lost 6 bases, and 10 bases had no gene match. Here the CDR3 reads CASSSGRTGGGNTIYF. The CDR3 DNA is TGTGCCAGCAGCTCGGGCAGAACAGGGGGCGGAAACACCATATATTTT.